Following are 13 T cell receptor beta chains from one sample sequenced in a study of cytomegalovirus exposure and HLA in healthy donors. Use of 60 Vbeta and 13 Jbeta primers characterized the PCR. Measured with immunoSEQ multiplex PCR; TCRdb has only the in-frame clones, and not every one. The sample yields around 99,000 clones, under 85% seen once. The sequenced material came from PBMCs. The receptors stem from a woman aged 45-60 years in good health and CMV-seropositive.

The chain links TRBV7-2 to TRBJ2-7; 7 positions match TRBD2. Germline values: CDR1 SGHTA, CDR2 FQGNSA. J gave up 7 bases and V 1 base, and 4 bases lay outside the gene matches. This CDR3 comprises 13 residues. The CDR3 region is CASSLERGSEQYF. Here the CDR3 DNA reads TGTGCCAGCAGCTTAGAACGCGGGAGTGAGCAGTACTTC. Full variable domain (remainder filled in from reference TRBV7-2 and TRBJ2-7): GAGVSQSPSNKVTEKGKDVELRCDPISGHTALYWYRQSLGQGLEFLIYFQGNSAPDKSGLPSDRFSAERTGGSVSTLTIQRTQQEDSAVYLCASSLERGSEQYFGPGTRLTVT.

This chain connects TRBV25-1 to TRBJ1-1; D is uncertain. The V end was cut by 3 bases, the J end by 4 bases, with 12 bases between. The length of the CDR3 is 14 residues. Germline loops: CDR1 MGHDK, CDR2 SYGVNS. CDR3 protein: CASSDPTLSTEAFF. CDR3 DNA: TGTGCCAGCAGTGACCCGACATTGAGCACTGAAGCTTTCTTT.

This rearrangement joins TRBV10-3 to TRBJ2-3, with a possible D match to TRBD1 (6 bases). From germline, CDR1 is ENHRY and CDR2 SYGVKD. Trimming cost V 6 bases and J 1 base, with 14 bases left between them. This CDR3 is built from 15 residues. DNA of the CDR3: TGTGCCATCAGCCTACAGGGTGGGGGCACAGATACGCAGTATTTT. It specifies CAISLQGGGTDTQYF.

The CDR3 bases are TGTGCCAGCAGTGCCTCGTGGACAGGGACCTACGAGCAGTACTTC. It encodes CASSASWTGTYEQYF. This rearrangement joins TRBV6-1 to TRBJ2-7; 8 nucleotides align to TRBD1. CDR1 and CDR2 (germline): MNHNS, SASEGT. With 4 bases clipped from V and 2 bases from J, the junction kept 7 bases outside the gene matches. The CDR3 is 15 residues long.

The rearrangement links TRBV4-1 to TRBJ2-3; possibly TRBD2 for D (5 bases). The CDR3 runs to 14 residues. V lost 0 bases, J lost 7 bases, and 11 bases lay in between. In germline, CDR1 is MGHRA, CDR2 YSYEKL. CDR3 nucleotide sequence: TGCGCCAGCAGCCAAGATCAGCCTAGCAATACGCAGTATTTT. Residues: CASSQDQPSNTQYF.

This clone was found a few times. The genes are TRBV4-1 and TRBJ2-3, with 12 bases lining up with TRBD2. The CDR3 loop spans 16 amino acids. The J segment lost 4 bases and the V segment lost 1 base, leaving 3 bases of the junction unmatched. Per the germline V gene, CDR1 is MGHRA and CDR2 is YSYEKL. This CDR3 reads CASSQGTSGNADTQYF. The CDR3 DNA reads TGCGCCAGCAGCCAAGGGACTAGCGGGAACGCAGATACGCAGTATTTT.

CDR3 DNA: TGTGCCAGCACCCTGGGGGCCATCAGAAGTGGCTACACCTTC. It codes for CASTLGAIRSGYTF. The V gene is TRBV5-6, the J gene TRBJ1-2, with a possible D match to TRBD1 (6 bases). Germline assignment: CDR1 SGHDT and CDR2 YYEEEE. The CDR3 runs 14 residues. The V and J ends lost 6 bases and 7 bases respectively, with 19 bases between them.

The rearrangement links TRBV4-3 to TRBJ2-7; D is possibly TRBD1 (5 bases). The germline V and J ends were trimmed by 1 base and 4 bases, with 8 bases remaining between them. The CDR3 totals 13 residues. CDR1 LGHNA and CDR2 YSLEER come from the germline V gene. CDR3: CASSQGQFYEQYF. DNA of the CDR3: TGCGCCAGCAGCCAAGGACAGTTTTACGAGCAGTACTTC.

J is TRBJ1-1 and V is TRBV6-6, with D possibly TRBD1 on 6 matching bases. CDR1 MNHNY and CDR2 SVGAGI come from the germline V gene (reference sequence). The CDR3 contains 13 residues. The V gene lost 0 bases and the J gene lost 11 bases, with 13 bases spanning the gap. The CDR3 is CASSYSGAGVAFF. DNA of the CDR3: TGTGCCAGCAGTTACTCTGGGGCAGGGGTGGCTTTCTTT.

This chain links TRBV7-6 with TRBJ1-5, with D tentatively TRBD1 (5 bases). V gave up 1 base and J gave up 4 bases, with 8 bases separating them. The CDR3 covers 14 residues. CDR1 is SGHVS, CDR2 FNYEAQ, per germline. The CDR3, as DNA: TGTGCCAGCAGCTTAGGGGCAGGGAATCAGCCCCAGCATTTT. It codes for CASSLGAGNQPQHF.

This clone turned up a few times. V gene TRBV2 combines with J gene TRBJ2-4; D not certain. Trimming removed 6 bases at V and 5 bases at J, with 17 bases between. The CDR3 covers 15 residues. Germline V gene data show CDR1 as SNHLY and CDR2 as FYNNEI. DNA of the CDR3: TGTGCCAGCAGCCCATGGAGAGCTCAACAAAACATTCAGTACTTC. It is translated as CASSPWRAQQNIQYF.

This clone was counted once. The chain uses TRBV11-3 and TRBJ2-5; TRBD2 is a possible D gene (5 bases). The germline gives CDR1 SGHNT, CDR2 YENEEA. V dropped 0 bases and J dropped 7 bases, with 12 bases sitting between them. CDR3 length: 14 amino acids. The chain's CDR3 is CASSLDRGSGTQYF. CDR3 nucleotides: TGTGCCAGCAGCTTAGATCGAGGGAGTGGGACCCAGTACTTC.

This chain connects TRBV27 to TRBJ2-2; a weak D match, TRBD2 (6 bases). V lost 1 base and J lost 2, with 11 bases in between. The germline gives CDR1 MNHEY, CDR2 SMNVEV (reference sequence). The CDR3 extends over 16 amino acids. The CDR3 DNA is TGTGCCAGCAGTTTATTGGGACTTTCCAACACCGGGGAGCTGTTTTTT. It is translated as CASSLLGLSNTGELFF.